The 20 T cell receptor beta chains listed next were all sequenced from one sample in a study of human versus mouse CDR3 diversity and MHC coevolution. Assay: immunoSEQ multiplex PCR; the TCRdb copy retains only in-frame clones and omits some. The repertoire holds fewer than 100,000 clones, with around 93% as singletons. The sequencing input was naive CD4+ T cells from blood. Specified subset: CD45RO-negative CD62L-positive naive CD4 T cells. These TCRs come from a person aged 25-75 years in good health.

The chain recombines TRBV5-4 with TRBJ2-5, with TRBD2 identical over 14 bases. Germline V gene lookup returns CDR1 SGHNT and CDR2 YYREEE (reference sequence). The CDR3 sequence is 15 residues long. V was clipped by 2 bases and J by 5 bases; unmatched bases: 2. The CDR3 nucleotides are TGTGCCAGCAGCTTTCGGACTAGCGGGGGGGAGACCCAGTACTTC. This translates into CASSFRTSGGETQYF.

This chain joins TRBV6-4 and TRBJ1-5; TRBD1 might be the D (6 bases). V was clipped by 9 bases and J by 4 bases, with 19 bases between them. The CDR3 is made up of 15 amino acids. The germline gives CDR1 MRHNA, CDR2 SNTAGT. In DNA form, the CDR3 reads TGTGCCAGTAGCAGTGAGTTTACAGGGAATCAGCCCCAGCATTTT. It yields the protein CASSSEFTGNQPQHF.

This clone was seen a single time. The chain is built from TRBV10-3 and TRBJ2-2, with TRBD1 matching 10 bases. V was pared by 3 bases and J by 7 bases, with 5 bases of the junction left unmatched. The CDR3 runs 15 residues. Germline V gene data show CDR1 as ENHRY and CDR2 as SYGVKD. The CDR3 region is CAISDRGQGIGELFF. CDR3 bases: TGTGCCATCAGTGACAGGGGACAGGGGATCGGGGAGCTGTTTTTT.

The CDR3 DNA sequence: TGTGCCAGCAGCTTAAAGATGCAGGGTGGGGCCCACGGAGAGACCCAGTACTTC. Its translation: CASSLKMQGGAHGETQYF. The genes are TRBV7-6 and TRBJ2-5; a weak D match, TRBD1 (5 bases). The germline CDR1 and CDR2 sequences are SGHVS and FNYEAQ. V was shortened by 2 bases and J by 4 bases, with 23 bases between the two germline ends. This CDR3 contains 18 residues.

CDR3 amino acids: CASSQDEGGTDTQYF. The CDR3 DNA is TGCGCCAGCAGCCAAGACGAGGGGGGCACAGATACGCAGTATTTT. J is TRBJ2-3 and V is TRBV4-3, with D perhaps TRBD1 (6 bases). The CDR3 loop spans 15 amino acids. From germline, CDR1 is LGHNA and CDR2 YSLEER. Between the trimmed V and J ends, which lost 0 bases and 1 base, there was a span of 8 bases.

The chain recombines TRBV28 with TRBJ1-5, with D tentatively TRBD1 (5 bases). The germline gives CDR1 MDHEN, CDR2 SYDVKM. This CDR3 comprises 17 residues. Trimming removed 4 bases at V and 0 bases at J, with 16 bases between. CDR3 sequence (DNA): TGTGCCAGCAGTTCCCCGGGGAGGGGCTATAGCAATCAGCCCCAGCATTTT. This codes for CASSSPGRGYSNQPQHF.

The V and J genes are TRBV9 and TRBJ2-7; the match to TRBD2 covers 13 bases. The CDR3 runs 18 residues. Germline CDR1 SGDLS, CDR2 YYNGEE. J lost 1 base, V lost 0 bases, and 7 bases had no gene match. In nucleotides, the CDR3 is TGTGCCAGCAGCGTAGGACTAGCGGGAGGACAGGGGTCCTACGAGCAGTACTTC. This sequence encodes CASSVGLAGGQGSYEQYF.

The J gene is TRBJ1-1, the V gene TRBV28; no definite D call. Trimming pared 3 bases from V and 2 bases from J, leaving 7 bases between. Germline V gene data show CDR1 as MDHEN and CDR2 as SYDVKM. This CDR3 region has 13 residues. CDR3 protein: CASSFSGNTEAFF. CDR3 DNA: TGTGCCAGCAGTTTTTCGGGAAACACTGAAGCTTTCTTT.

The chain couples TRBV11-2 to TRBJ2-5; a weak D match, TRBD1 (5 bases). Trimming removed 5 bases from V and 0 bases from J, with 7 bases in between. Germline V gives CDR1 SGHAT, CDR2 FQNNGV. The CDR3 sequence is 13 residues long. CDR3 bases: TGTGCCAGCAGCAAGGGGTACCAAGAGACCCAGTACTTC. Its translation: CASSKGYQETQYF.

Concerning this clone itself: The same CDR3 is also encoded by other DNA sequences in this sample. The V call is TRBV9, the J call TRBJ2-7; 8 nucleotides line up with TRBD1. CDR1 and CDR2 (germline): SGDLS, YYNGEE. V trimming: 2 bases; J trimming: 1 base; junction bases outside the gene matches: 2. CDR3 size: 14 residues. CDR3 residues: CASSVGQESYEQYF. The CDR3 nucleotides read TGTGCCAGCAGCGTGGGACAGGAGTCCTACGAGCAGTACTTC. Combining the CDR3 with reference TRBV9 and TRBJ2-7 gives the whole variable domain DSGVTQTPKHLITATGQRVTLRCSPRSGDLSVYWYQQSLDQGLQFLIQYYNGEERAKGNILERFSAQQFPDLHSELNLSSLELGDSALYFCASSVGQESYEQYFGPGTRLTVT.

The chain couples TRBV7-3 to TRBJ1-2; 8 bases line up with TRBD1. This CDR3 comprises 13 residues. The germline V gene has CDR1 SGHTA and CDR2 FQGTGA. V lost 6 bases, J lost 4 bases, and 4 bases stayed unmatched. The chain's CDR3 is CASSPTGGYGYTF. The CDR3 nucleotides are TGTGCCAGCAGTCCTACAGGGGGCTATGGCTACACCTTC.

The chain links TRBV27 to TRBJ2-2; TRBD1 agrees at 7 bases. Germline assignment: CDR1 MNHEY and CDR2 SMNVEV (reference sequence). Trimming took 5 bases from V and 0 from J; bases not matched to a gene: 3. This CDR3 spans 15 amino acids. In nucleotides, the CDR3 is TGTGCCAGCAGTAGGACAGGCACGAACACCGGGGAGCTGTTTTTT. This gives the protein CASSRTGTNTGELFF.

The rearrangement links TRBV5-1 to TRBJ1-4, with D maybe TRBD1 (6 bases). Trimming cost V 0 bases and J 4 bases, with 13 bases left between them. Germline-derived CDR1 and CDR2 are SGHRS and YFSETQ. The CDR3 extends over 16 amino acids. DNA for the CDR3: TGCGCCAGCAGCTTGGCCAGGACAGAACATAATGAAAAACTGTTTTTT. Translation gives CASSLARTEHNEKLFF.

This clone was seen a single time. This chain links TRBV18 with TRBJ2-7; maybe TRBD2 (5 bases). The germline V gene encodes CDR1 KGHSH and CDR2 LQKENI. The CDR3 spans 15 residues. V shed 2 bases and J shed 5 bases, with 16 bases lying between them. The CDR3 sequence: CASSPWKSGPNEQYF. CDR3 in DNA: TGTGCCAGCTCACCATGGAAGAGCGGCCCCAACGAGCAGTACTTC.

The rearrangement links TRBV19 to TRBJ2-2; possible D gene TRBD1, 5 bases. Germline V gene data show CDR1 as LNHDA and CDR2 as SQIVND (reference sequence). V gave up 2 bases and J gave up 5 bases, with 9 bases separating them. The CDR3 is 14 residues long. The CDR3 coding sequence is TGTGCCAGTAGTATACACAGGAATACCGGGGAGCTGTTTTTT. Translated, it gives CASSIHRNTGELFF.

This clone was recorded a few times. The gene calls are TRBV5-1 and TRBJ1-4; D is perhaps TRBD1 (6 bases). Germline V lookup: CDR1 SGHRS, CDR2 YFSETQ. V was pared by 2 bases and J by 6 bases, with 11 bases between. CDR3 length equals 14 residues. Written as DNA, the CDR3 is TGCGCCAGCAGCTTTAGGGGGTTAGATGAAAAACTGTTTTTT. Encoded protein: CASSFRGLDEKLFF.

The V call is TRBV6-5, the J call TRBJ2-3; a possible D gene is TRBD2 (7 bases). Trimming cost V 1 base and J 3 bases, with 11 bases left between them. CDR3 size: 15 residues. Per germline, CDR1 MNHEY and CDR2 SVGAGI. CDR3 residues: CASSYFGGATDTQYF. The CDR3, as DNA: TGTGCCAGCAGTTACTTTGGGGGGGCGACAGATACGCAGTATTTT.

V and J are TRBV11-2 and TRBJ1-2, with 8 bases aligning to TRBD1. After removal of 5 bases from V and 4 bases from J, the junction contained 12 bases not matched to a gene. From germline, CDR1 is SGHAT and CDR2 FQNNGV. The CDR3 has 16 residues. As DNA, the CDR3 is TGTGCCAGCAGCCCTTCCCAGGGGGCGATTAGCTATGGCTACACCTTC. Residues: CASSPSQGAISYGYTF.

The CDR3 here is CASSYSVQGIYGYTF. The CDR3 nucleotides read TGTGCCAGCAGTTACTCCGTGCAGGGCATCTATGGCTACACCTTC. V gene TRBV6-5 combines with J gene TRBJ1-2; D possibly corresponds to TRBD1 (5 bases). Germline V CDR1 and CDR2: MNHEY, SVGAGI. This CDR3 has 15 residues. V shed 0 bases and J shed 4 bases, with 12 bases lying between them.

The chain employs TRBV9 and TRBJ2-5; D may be TRBD1 (6 bases). The J call could be wrong; TRBJ2-7 is a better fit for the DNA end. The V gene's germline CDR1 is SGDLS and CDR2 YYNGEE. The CDR3 sequence is 15 residues long. The CDR3, as DNA: TGTGCCAGCAGCGAGGGGACCCGGGACACGTCCGAGCAGTACTTC. This encodes CASSEGTRDTSEQYF.